Listed here are 17 T cell receptor beta chains from one sample, sequenced in a study of shared clonotypes between healthy human individuals (TCRdb year 2020). The library was built by means of the immunoSEQ multiplex PCR assay. TCRdb obtained this table from immuneACCESS and retained in-frame rearrangements with V and J assigned. These tables miss some clones; where compared with another copy, unresolved V genes account for less than half of the shortfall, and the remainder is unexplained. The sample includes approximately 530,000 clones, with less than 96% observed a single time. Less than 0.06% of the sample goes to the ten largest clones. Sequencing input: naive CD4+ T cells sorted from blood. The meaning of the sample's cell subset or site label: CD45RA+ positively selected. Receptor source: a woman in her 30s in good health.

To note about this clone: Other DNA sequences within the sample encode an identical CDR3. DNA for the CDR3: TGTGCCAGCAGTCAGTCCTACGAGCAGTACTTC. Its translation is CASSQSYEQYF. The chain combines TRBV6-6 with TRBJ2-7, with D uncertain. Germline values: CDR1 MNHNY, CDR2 SVGAGI (reference sequence). V was shortened by 5 bases and J by 1 base, with 3 bases between the two germline ends. The CDR3 totals 11 residues.

This rearrangement joins TRBV2 to TRBJ1-2; the D gene is possibly TRBD1 (5 bases). Trimming removed 5 bases at V and 3 bases at J, with 7 bases between. Germline lookup yields CDR1 SNHLY and CDR2 FYNNEI. This CDR3 region has 12 residues. Here the CDR3 DNA reads TGTGCCAGCAGTAGGGACGACTATGGCTACACCTTC. Amino acid sequence: CASSRDDYGYTF.

J is TRBJ2-1 and V is TRBV27, with 10 bases identical to TRBD2. After removal of 5 bases from V and 5 bases from J, the junction contained 9 bases not matched to a gene. The CDR3 spans 16 residues. CDR1 is MNHEY, CDR2 SMNVEV, per germline (reference sequence). Here the CDR3 DNA reads TGTGCCAGCAGTACGCCTAGCGGGAGACCGCACAATGAGCAGTTCTTC. It codes for CASSTPSGRPHNEQFF.

This clone has only one observation. This chain joins TRBV29-1 and TRBJ2-7; 10 nucleotides agree with TRBD2. Germline V lookup: CDR1 SQVTM, CDR2 ANQGSEA. V shed 5 bases and J 3 bases; nucleotides not matched to a gene: 10. The CDR3 extends over 15 amino acids. In nucleotides, the CDR3 is TGCAGCGTTACCACTGGACTAGCGGCCTTCTACGAGCAGTACTTC. It is translated as CSVTTGLAAFYEQYF.

This sequence joins TRBV4-1 and TRBJ2-7; 11 bases agree with TRBD2. Germline CDR1 MGHRA, CDR2 YSYEKL. The V segment lost 2 bases and the J segment 4 bases; nucleotides outside the gene matches: 13. CDR3 length: 18 amino acids. CDR3 bases: TGCGCCAGCAGCCAATATATGGGACTAGCGGTCCCCTTGTACGAGCAGTACTTC. It specifies CASSQYMGLAVPLYEQYF.

The V call is TRBV10-1, the J call TRBJ2-1, with D possibly being TRBD1 or TRBD2 (5 bases each). The CDR3 runs 14 residues. The germline CDR1 and CDR2 sequences are WNHNN and SYGVQD (reference sequence). Trimming left V 2 bases short and J 14 bases short, with 19 bases between. The CDR3: CASSEPLRGEGKFF. In DNA, the CDR3 is TGCGCCAGCAGTGAGCCCCTTAGGGGAGAGGGGAAGTTCTTC.

The V and J genes are TRBV4-1 and TRBJ2-3; no firm D call. CDR1 MGHRA and CDR2 YSYEKL come from the germline V gene. The CDR3 totals 14 residues. V was cut by 1 base and J by 2 bases, with 7 bases left in between. In DNA form, the CDR3 reads TGCGCCAGCAGCCAAGGTCAGAACACAGATACGCAGTATTTT. As protein: CASSQGQNTDTQYF.

This chain joins TRBV5-1 and TRBJ2-1; 7 nucleotides line up with TRBD1. The CDR3 is 18 residues long. With V trimmed by 1 base and J by 4 bases, 14 bases remained unmatched. Germline V gene lookup returns CDR1 SGHRS and CDR2 YFSETQ. CDR3: CASSLRQGNAARYNEQFF. The CDR3 DNA follows: TGCGCCAGCAGCTTGAGACAGGGTAACGCGGCTAGATACAATGAGCAGTTCTTC. Full variable domain (missing parts from reference TRBV5-1 and TRBJ2-1): KAGVTQTPRYLIKTRGQQVTLSCSPISGHRSVSWYQQTPGQGLQFLFEYFSETQRNKGNFPGRFSGRQFSNSRSEMNVSTLELGDSALYLCASSLRQGNAARYNEQFFGPGTRLTVL.

V usage is TRBV2 and J usage is TRBJ1-1; D not certain. In germline, CDR1 is SNHLY, CDR2 FYNNEI. Trimming stripped 3 bases from V and 0 bases from J, with 8 bases between. This CDR3 spans 14 amino acids. Here the CDR3 reads CASSDRTVNTEAFF. CDR3 DNA sequence: TGTGCCAGCAGTGACAGGACGGTGAACACTGAAGCTTTCTTT.

CDR3 nucleotides: TGTGCCAGCAGCTTAGAGTCTCGGACAGGGAGCTGGCACGAGCAGTACTTC. It encodes CASSLESRTGSWHEQYF. The chain uses TRBV7-6 and TRBJ2-7; 8 bases line up with TRBD1. V lost 1 base, J lost 5 bases, and 13 bases stayed unmatched. Germline lookup yields CDR1 SGHVS and CDR2 FNYEAQ. This CDR3 region has 17 residues.

This chain's CDR3 is CASSLHGGHNTGELFF. The CDR3 DNA reads as TGTGCCAGCAGCTTACACGGGGGACATAACACCGGGGAGCTGTTTTTT. V usage is TRBV7-2 and J usage is TRBJ2-2; either TRBD1 or TRBD2 may supply D (6 bases each). The germline V gene encodes CDR1 SGHTA and CDR2 FQGNSA. V was trimmed by 2 bases and J by 2 bases, leaving 12 bases between them. CDR3 length: 16 residues.

V is TRBV6-6 and J is TRBJ2-5; D possibly uses TRBD1 or TRBD2 (5 bases each). With the DNA end fitting TRBJ2-7 better, the J assignment may be wrong. The CDR3 loop spans 15 amino acids. Germline loops: CDR1 MNHNY, CDR2 SVGAGI (reference sequence). The CDR3: CASKTTGQGTDEQYF. The CDR3 DNA is TGTGCCAGCAAGACCACGGGCCAAGGGACCGACGAGCAGTACTTC.

The chain employs TRBV10-2 and TRBJ2-2, with no clear D. The ends were cut back, 6 bases at V and 0 bases at J, with 8 bases in the middle. Germline V gene lookup returns CDR1 WSHSY and CDR2 SAAADI. This CDR3 is built from 14 residues. Written as DNA, the CDR3 is TGCGCCAGCAGCGACACCTCGAACACCGGGGAGCTGTTTTTT. Its translation: CASSDTSNTGELFF.

V gene TRBV28 combines with J gene TRBJ1-2; maybe TRBD1 (5 bases). The CDR3 runs 12 residues. In germline, CDR1 is MDHEN, CDR2 SYDVKM. V dropped 7 bases and J dropped 6 bases, with 12 bases sitting between them. The CDR3: CASTIVGDGYTF. DNA for the CDR3: TGTGCCAGCACCATTGTGGGGGATGGCTACACCTTC.

The V gene is TRBV5-8, the J gene TRBJ1-3, with a tentative D call TRBD1 (6 bases). Trimming cost V 0 bases and J 3 bases, with 7 bases left between them. The CDR3 is 14 amino acids. The germline V gene has CDR1 SGHTS and CDR2 YDEGEE. CDR3 residues: CASSLEGGGNTIYF. CDR3 DNA sequence: TGTGCCAGCAGCTTGGAAGGGGGTGGAAACACCATATATTTT.

The chain employs TRBV20-1 and TRBJ2-7, with TRBD1 as a possible D gene (6 bases). Germline CDR1 DFQATT, CDR2 SNEGSKA (reference sequence). The V end lost 5 bases, the J end lost 2 bases, and 7 bases lay between the germline ends. This CDR3 comprises 11 residues. The CDR3 sequence is CSAGGTYEQYF. The CDR3 nucleotides read TGCAGTGCTGGGGGCACCTACGAGCAGTACTTC.

J is TRBJ2-3 and V is TRBV5-6, with 12 bases aligning to TRBD2. This CDR3 spans 17 amino acids. Germline lookup yields CDR1 SGHDT and CDR2 YYEEEE. Trimming took 1 base from V and 4 from J; bases not matched to a gene: 7. The CDR3 sequence is CASSLLGLAGGADTQYF. The CDR3 DNA is TGTGCCAGCAGCTTGTTGGGCCTAGCGGGAGGGGCAGATACGCAGTATTTT.